This T cell receptor beta chain was obtained from a study of T-cell memory formation after mild COVID-19. Study at large: TCR clusters mostly belonged to single donors.

This clonotype was observed a handful of times. Its antigen is currently unknown. Constant-segment primers and 5'RACE yielded cDNA libraries for TCR alpha and TCR beta, each carrying sample barcodes and UMIs. TCRdb analysed the 5' RACE reads with MiXCR anew, one entry per CDR3 protein. Of more than 450,000 distinct CDR3 sequences listed, approximately 19% are singletons. The study's findings and limits: Chiefly within CM and EM were the contracting CD4+ clones; CD8+ ones were within EMRA. Researchers found some responding clones in pre-infection memory, a sign that cross-reactive memory joined.

This CDR3 is built from 15 residues. Deletions cut 6 bases from V and 4 bases from J, with 18 bases between. The germline V gene encodes CDR1 MNHEY and CDR2 SMNVEV (reference sequence). Sequencing used PBMCs or a T cell subset sorted from them (not recorded which). This clonotype was sampled from an adult woman who had mild COVID-19 (a few samples of this study predate the infection). Cell type and time point are not known. The V call is TRBV27, the J call TRBJ2-5; D could derive from TRBD1 or TRBD2 (7 bases each). Here the CDR3 DNA reads TGTGCCAGCAGCACCCAGGGGGGGCTGGGAGAGACCCAGTACTTC. This encodes CASSTQGGLGETQYF.